The 24 T cell receptor beta chains in this list originate from one sample, sequenced in a study of blood T cell repertoires in COVID-19 (dated by TCRdb to the early 2020s). The library was produced with the immunoSEQ multiplex PCR assay. Drawn from immuneACCESS, this table holds only the in-frame rearrangements with V and J called that TCRdb kept. Clones are partly lost; checked studies trace under half to an unresolved V gene and leave the rest unexplained. For this sample the table gives 25,000 to 35,000 clones, of which 91% were detected only once. More than 9% of the sample rests with the top ten. The sequencing input was peripheral blood. The source of these receptors is a human donor with active COVID-19. The donor label of this sample is uncertain.

The chain employs TRBV27 and TRBJ2-1; possible D gene TRBD1, 5 bases. V was clipped by 8 bases and J by 0 bases, with 11 bases between them. In germline, CDR1 is MNHEY, CDR2 SMNVEV (reference sequence). CDR3 length: 14 residues. CDR3: CASLTGPSYNEQFF. The CDR3 coding sequence is TGTGCCAGCCTCACAGGCCCCTCCTACAATGAGCAGTTCTTC.

This rearrangement joins TRBV7-8 to TRBJ2-1; possible D gene TRBD1, 5 bases. Trimming removed 1 base at V and 8 bases at J, with 9 bases between. The germline CDR1 and CDR2 sequences are SGHVS and FQNEAQ. The CDR3 is 13 amino acids. Here the CDR3 reads CASSLGLGDEQFF. CDR3 sequence (DNA): TGTGCCAGCAGCTTAGGGTTAGGGGATGAGCAGTTCTTC.

The chain combines TRBV27 with TRBJ2-2; D uncertain. CDR1 is MNHEY and CDR2 is SMNVEV in the germline V gene (reference sequence). The V gene lost 3 bases and the J gene lost 0 bases, with 5 bases spanning the gap. The CDR3 covers 14 residues. CDR3 amino acids: CASSFGTNTGELFF. The CDR3 nucleotides are TGTGCCAGCAGTTTCGGTACGAACACCGGGGAGCTGTTTTTT.

The rearrangement joins TRBV28 to TRBJ2-1, with 12 bases identical to TRBD2. The junction had 7 bases not matched to a gene; V was cut back by 5 bases and J by 8 bases. CDR1 and CDR2 from the germline V gene are MDHEN and SYDVKM. The CDR3 is made up of 15 amino acids. CDR3 nucleotide sequence: TGTGCCAGCAGTCCACTAGCGGGAGGATTCTATGAGCAGTTCTTC. This gives the protein CASSPLAGGFYEQFF.

This sequence joins TRBV7-2 and TRBJ1-5; unclear D gene. Looked up from germline, CDR1 is SGHTA and CDR2 is FQGNSA. CDR3 length equals 14 residues. V lost 2 bases to trimming and J lost 4 bases, with 9 bases between them. CDR3 in DNA: TGTGCCAGCAGCTTAAGGCCGGGGAATCAGCCCCAGCATTTT. It encodes CASSLRPGNQPQHF.

The V call is TRBV11-2, the J call TRBJ2-7; TRBD1 matches at 9 bases. This CDR3 spans 17 amino acids. Germline assignment: CDR1 SGHAT and CDR2 FQNNGV. V lost 5 bases, J lost 2 bases, and 13 bases stayed unmatched. CDR3 DNA sequence: TGTGCCAGCAGCCCCCACCCGGGACAGGGTTCAACCTACGAGCAGTACTTC. It codes for CASSPHPGQGSTYEQYF.

The chain uses TRBV15 and TRBJ1-3; D might be TRBD1 (5 bases). Germline V gene data show CDR1 as LNHNV and CDR2 as YYDKDF (reference sequence). CDR3 length: 15 residues. Trimming shortened V by 0 bases and J by 3 bases, and 9 bases separated the two germline ends. CDR3 sequence: CATSREAGYGNTIYF. The CDR3, as DNA: TGTGCCACCAGCAGAGAAGCAGGGTATGGAAACACCATATATTTT.

The chain uses TRBV7-2 and TRBJ1-2; tentatively, D is TRBD1 (5 bases). V shed 5 bases and J shed 5 bases, with 15 bases lying between them. The CDR3 spans 14 residues. The V gene's germline CDR1 is SGHTA and CDR2 FQGNSA. The CDR3 DNA reads as TGTGCCAGCAGCCCAGACAGAGTTTTTTATGGCTACACCTTC. It is translated as CASSPDRVFYGYTF.

J is TRBJ2-1 and V is TRBV7-2, with TRBD2 as a possible D gene (6 bases). Trimming took 4 bases from V and 0 from J, leaving 10 bases between them. The CDR3 loop spans 15 amino acids. Germline V lookup: CDR1 SGHTA, CDR2 FQGNSA. CDR3 in amino acids: CASSSGSASYNEQFF. The CDR3 region has the DNA TGTGCCAGCAGCTCCGGGAGCGCCTCCTACAATGAGCAGTTCTTC.

The count of this clone is one. This sequence joins TRBV30 and TRBJ1-5; D not resolved. V gave up 0 bases and J gave up 9 bases, with 9 bases separating them. This CDR3 region has 12 residues. Germline CDR1 is GTSNPN and CDR2 is SVGIG (reference sequence). The CDR3 DNA reads TGTGCCTGGAGTGTCCTTCGGGGGCCCCAGCATTTT. Translated: CAWSVLRGPQHF.

This chain joins TRBV27 and TRBJ2-3; D remains ambiguous. Germline V gene lookup returns CDR1 MNHEY and CDR2 SMNVEV (reference sequence). The germline V and J ends were trimmed by 2 bases and 2 bases, with 8 bases remaining between them. The CDR3 sequence is 14 residues long. CDR3 DNA sequence: TGTGCCAGCAGTTTAAGACTTTACACAGATACGCAGTATTTT. Amino acids: CASSLRLYTDTQYF.

The chain recombines TRBV19 with TRBJ2-7, with 9 bases lining up with TRBD1. This CDR3 region has 16 residues. Looked up from germline, CDR1 is LNHDA and CDR2 is SQIVND (reference sequence). With V trimmed by 4 bases and J by 4 bases, 11 bases remained unmatched. The CDR3 protein is CASSSTGGRFLYEQYF. In DNA form, the CDR3 reads TGTGCCAGTAGTAGTACAGGGGGCCGGTTTTTATACGAGCAGTACTTC.

V and J are TRBV5-3 and TRBJ1-2; tentatively, D is TRBD1 (6 bases). TRBV5-3 counts as an open reading frame of uncertain function. Trimming removed 4 bases from V and 7 bases from J, with 17 bases in between. The CDR3 length is 14 residues. The CDR3 sequence: CARSKTGSPCGYTF. The CDR3 DNA follows: TGTGCCAGAAGCAAAACAGGGAGCCCTTGTGGCTACACCTTC.

The rearrangement joins TRBV5-4 to TRBJ2-3, with D tentatively TRBD1 (6 bases). The V gene's germline CDR1 is SGHNT and CDR2 YYREEE (reference sequence). The V gene lost 4 bases and the J gene lost 6 bases, with 12 bases spanning the gap. This CDR3 comprises 13 residues. DNA of the CDR3: TGTGCCAGCAGCGGCGGACAGACTGATACGCAGTATTTT. Protein sequence: CASSGGQTDTQYF. Together with reference TRBV5-4 and TRBJ2-3, the CDR3 gives the full variable domain: ETGVTQSPTHLIKTRGQQVTLRCSSQSGHNTVSWYQQALGQGPQFIFQYYREEENGRGNFPPRFSGLQFPNYSSELNVNALELDDSALYLCASSGGQTDTQYFGPGTRLTVL.

The chain uses TRBV5-4 and TRBJ2-5, with a tentative D call TRBD1 (6 bases). This CDR3 is 16 amino acids long. V shed 0 bases and J shed 0 bases, with 12 bases lying between them. CDR1 is SGHNT and CDR2 is YYREEE in the germline V gene (reference sequence). CDR3 coding DNA: TGTGCCAGCAGCTTGGCCCTAGGGGGTAACCAAGAGACCCAGTACTTC. It is translated as CASSLALGGNQETQYF.

This clone was seen a handful of times. The V call is TRBV6-4, the J call TRBJ1-1; D possibly corresponds to TRBD1 (6 bases). This CDR3 spans 15 amino acids. V was shortened by 3 bases and J by 2 bases, with 13 bases between the two germline ends. Per germline, CDR1 MRHNA and CDR2 SNTAGT. CDR3 sequence: CASSEKWGPNTEAFF. In DNA form, the CDR3 reads TGTGCCAGCAGTGAGAAGTGGGGGCCCAACACTGAAGCTTTCTTT.

The chain couples TRBV18 to TRBJ1-1; D unresolved. Trimming removed 4 bases at V and 1 base at J, with 13 bases between. This CDR3 has 15 residues. Germline V gene lookup returns CDR1 KGHSH and CDR2 LQKENI. Here the CDR3 DNA reads TGTGCCAGCTCACGTTTTGAACACCCGAACACTGAAGCTTTCTTT. It specifies CASSRFEHPNTEAFF.

V is TRBV9 and J is TRBJ2-7, with a tentative D call TRBD1 (5 bases). The CDR3 runs to 17 residues. Germline V gene data show CDR1 as SGDLS and CDR2 as YYNGEE. Trimming cost V 4 bases and J 3 bases, with 23 bases left between them. CDR3 nucleotides: TGTGCCAGCAGCCCCTTCATCTCCGGACAACCCAACTACGAGCAGTACTTC. Its protein is CASSPFISGQPNYEQYF.

The chain has TRBV10-2 and TRBJ1-4; D gene unclear. This CDR3 contains 13 residues. Germline CDR1 is WSHSY and CDR2 is SAAADI. Deletions cut 7 bases from V and 8 bases from J, with 14 bases between. The CDR3 loop is CASTRDGPEKLFF. CDR3 DNA sequence: TGCGCCAGCACGAGGGATGGACCCGAAAAACTGTTTTTT.

The chain links TRBV14 to TRBJ2-3; 13 bases map to TRBD2. The CDR3 contains 19 residues. Germline values: CDR1 SGHDN, CDR2 FVKESK. Germline trimming cut 4 bases from V and 0 bases from J; bases unmatched to any gene: 10. The CDR3 nucleotides are TGTGCCAGCAGCCTTTCCCCGGGACTAGCGGGAACTAGCACAGATACGCAGTATTTT. Translating it yields CASSLSPGLAGTSTDTQYF.

The genes are TRBV27 and TRBJ1-1; D remains unclear. Germline V gives CDR1 MNHEY, CDR2 SMNVEV (reference sequence). The CDR3 contains 14 residues. V was trimmed by 2 bases and J by 1 base, leaving 8 bases between them. The CDR3 here is CASSLRESNTEAFF. In DNA, the CDR3 is TGTGCCAGCAGTTTACGGGAATCGAACACTGAAGCTTTCTTT.

This clone has only a few counts. J is TRBJ2-7 and V is TRBV4-1, with D maybe TRBD1 (5 bases). This CDR3 has 14 residues. V lost 2 bases, J lost 5 bases, and 13 bases lay in between. Germline V gives CDR1 MGHRA, CDR2 YSYEKL. The DNA for the CDR3 is TGCGCCAGCAGCCAATCTTCAGGGTTTGACGAGCAGTACTTC. As protein: CASSQSSGFDEQYF.

The chain is built from TRBV6-6 and TRBJ2-5; 7 bases are shared with TRBD1. With 0 bases clipped from V and 2 bases from J, the junction kept 6 bases outside the gene matches. CDR1 and CDR2 from the germline V gene are MNHNY and SVGAGI (reference sequence). This CDR3 is 16 amino acids long. The CDR3 nucleotides read TGTGCCAGCAGTTACTCTGACAGGGACCTACAAGAGACCCAGTACTTC. This encodes CASSYSDRDLQETQYF.

The chain couples TRBV6-2 or TRBV6-3 to TRBJ2-1, with 8 bases identical to TRBD2. Germline trimming cut 2 bases from V and 6 bases from J; bases unmatched to any gene: 15. The CDR3 has 18 residues. Germline values: CDR1 MNHEY, CDR2 SVGEGT. The CDR3 DNA reads as TGTGCCAGCAGTTACCCCACCACTTCTGCGGGGGGCTCCAATGAGCAGTTCTTC. Translated, it gives CASSYPTTSAGGSNEQFF.